One and the same sample provided the 28 T cell receptor beta chains below, sequenced in a study of CD8 T cells in ankylosing spondylitis. General study points: Ankylosing spondylitis blood appeared to be characterized by a TCR beta motif of several highly homologous variants.

The antigens for these receptors are not known. TCRdb analysed the 5' RACE reads with MiXCR anew, one entry per CDR3 protein. The data show a few hundred thousand distinct CDR3 sequences, about a sixth seen once. Specimen: blood, either unsorted or a sorted T cell fraction (not recorded which). The source is a male donor with ankylosing spondylitis.

This clonotype turned up a few times. The rearrangement links TRBV15 to TRBJ2-3, with D maybe TRBD2 (5 bases). CDR1 and CDR2 (germline): LNHNV, YYDKDF (reference sequence). CDR3 length: 16 amino acids. Trimming shortened V by 0 bases and J by 0 bases, and 10 bases separated the two germline ends. CDR3 sequence: CATSRDLTGSTDTQYF. CDR3 nucleotides: TGTGCCACCAGCAGAGATTTGACGGGAAGCACAGATACGCAGTATTTT.

This clonotype was seen only a few times. This chain connects TRBV14 to TRBJ2-4; D remains unclear. The CDR3 consists of 16 residues. Germline loops: CDR1 SGHDN, CDR2 FVKESK. Trimming took 4 bases from V and 1 from J, leaving 14 bases between them. CDR3 region: CASSPFQQTAKNIQYF. The CDR3 DNA is TGTGCCAGCAGCCCGTTTCAACAGACGGCCAAAAACATTCAGTACTTC.

The chain recombines TRBV4-1 with TRBJ1-1; the D is unclear. Trimming took off 1 base at V and 1 base at J, with 10 bases between the two ends. Germline CDR1 MGHRA, CDR2 YSYEKL. The CDR3 loop spans 15 amino acids. For the CDR3, the DNA is TGCGCCAGCAGCCAAGGCGCGGTACCGAACACTGAAGCTTTCTTT. This sequence encodes CASSQGAVPNTEAFF.

There are a few counts of this clonotype. The chain has TRBV12-3 or TRBV12-4 and TRBJ2-5; 7 nucleotides line up with TRBD2. The CDR3 is 13 residues long. The V and J ends lost 6 bases and 4 bases, in that order; junction bases with no gene match: 5. CDR3 region: CASRAGVGETQYF. The DNA for the CDR3 is TGTGCCAGCAGGGCGGGGGTAGGAGAGACCCAGTACTTC.

This chain uses TRBV7-9 with TRBJ2-1; D gene ambiguous. CDR1 and CDR2 from the germline V gene are SEHNR and FQNEAQ (reference sequence). With 5 bases removed from V and 7 bases from J, the gap between germline ends came to 15 bases. The CDR3 runs to 14 residues. The CDR3, as DNA: TGTGCCAGCAGCCTGAGGCCGGGTGCGAATGAGCAGTTCTTC. Protein product: CASSLRPGANEQFF. The whole variable domain, filled in from reference TRBV7-9 and TRBJ2-1, reads DTGVSQNPRHKITKRGQNVTFRCDPISEHNRLYWYRQTLGQGPEFLTYFQNEAQLEKSRLLSDRFSAERPKGSFSTLEIQRTEQGDSAMYLCASSLRPGANEQFFGPGTRLTVL.

V usage is TRBV2 and J usage is TRBJ2-2; a possible D gene is TRBD2 (7 bases). Trimming left V 2 bases short and J 6 bases short, with 10 bases between. The germline V gene encodes CDR1 SNHLY and CDR2 FYNNEI. The CDR3 loop spans 14 amino acids. CDR3 coding DNA: TGTGCCAGCAGTGAACGGGGGGCTGCCGGGGAGCTGTTTTTT. It translates to CASSERGAAGELFF.

This clonotype was detected a few times. This sequence joins TRBV27 and TRBJ1-1; no firm D call. The CDR3 runs 13 residues. V gave up 3 bases and J gave up 3 bases, with 8 bases separating them. Germline-derived CDR1 and CDR2 are MNHEY and SMNVEV (reference sequence). CDR3 sequence reads: CASSLNSHTEAFF. The CDR3 region has the DNA TGTGCCAGCAGTTTGAACAGCCACACTGAAGCTTTCTTT.

The V call is TRBV27, the J call TRBJ1-2; no clear D gene. V was cut by 2 bases and J by 3 bases, with 10 bases left in between. The V gene's germline CDR1 is MNHEY and CDR2 SMNVEV (reference sequence). The length of the CDR3 is 14 residues. Here the CDR3 DNA reads TGTGCCAGCAGTTTAAAGATAGATCACTATGGCTACACCTTC. Protein: CASSLKIDHYGYTF.

Ten or more counts support this clonotype. V gene TRBV5-1 combines with J gene TRBJ2-7; 12 bases map to TRBD2. V was clipped by 4 bases and J by 4 bases; unmatched bases: 9. The length of the CDR3 is 16 residues. Germline loops: CDR1 SGHRS, CDR2 YFSETQ. The CDR3 nucleotides are TGCGCCAGCAGCATCGGACTAGCGGGATCCGTGTACGAGCAGTACTTC. Encoded protein: CASSIGLAGSVYEQYF.

The gene calls are TRBV11-2 and TRBJ2-1; 7 bases line up with TRBD1. The V gene end was trimmed by 5 bases and the J gene end by 4 bases; junction bases not matched to a gene: 8. CDR1 and CDR2 from the germline V gene are SGHAT and FQNNGV. The length of the CDR3 is 15 residues. CDR3 sequence reads: CASSRDSRLYNEQFF. CDR3 in DNA: TGTGCCAGCAGCCGGGACAGCCGGTTGTACAATGAGCAGTTCTTC.

This clonotype was seen a handful of times. This chain links TRBV2 with TRBJ2-7; TRBD1 matches at 7 bases. V gave up 8 bases and J gave up 6 bases; unmatched junction bases: 10. The germline V gene encodes CDR1 SNHLY and CDR2 FYNNEI. The CDR3 runs to 13 residues. As DNA, the CDR3 is TGTGCCAGCCTACGACAGGGATACTCCGAGCAGTACTTC. It encodes CASLRQGYSEQYF.

The chain joins TRBV29-1 to TRBJ2-5; maybe TRBD1 (7 bases). The germline V gene has CDR1 SQVTM and CDR2 ANQGSEA. This CDR3 contains 12 residues. Trimming took 6 bases from V and 4 from J, leaving 12 bases between them. The CDR3 reads CSVLRGVETQYF. CDR3 DNA sequence: TGCAGCGTACTCAGGGGGGTAGAGACCCAGTACTTC.

The sample holds a few counts of this clonotype. The V gene is TRBV4-1, the J gene TRBJ1-4, with 8 bases that match TRBD1. CDR1 and CDR2 (germline): MGHRA, YSYEKL. The V segment lost 8 bases and the J segment 6 bases; nucleotides outside the gene matches: 26. This CDR3 contains 20 residues. CDR3 bases: TGCGCCAGCGCCCGCCTCGATCTGTCCGAGACAGGGGCGTTTGATGAAAAACTGTTTTTT. Amino acids: CASARLDLSETGAFDEKLFF.

This clonotype was counted only a few times. The chain carries TRBV12-3 or TRBV12-4 and TRBJ2-2; possible D gene TRBD2, 5 bases. Trimming shortened V by 7 bases and J by 1 base, and 10 bases separated the two germline ends. The CDR3 covers 14 residues. Here the CDR3 reads CASTGIENTGELFF. CDR3 nucleotides: TGTGCCAGCACCGGGATTGAGAACACCGGGGAGCTGTTTTTT.

This clonotype was recorded a few times. V is TRBV5-1 and J is TRBJ2-7, with 9 bases identical to TRBD1. Germline CDR1 reads SGHRS; CDR2 reads YFSETQ. The junction had 3 bases not matched to a gene; V was cut back by 2 bases and J by 0 bases. The CDR3 totals 15 residues. The CDR3 region has the DNA TGCGCCAGCAGCTTCTGGACAGGGGTCTCCTACGAGCAGTACTTC. The encoded protein is CASSFWTGVSYEQYF.

This clonotype was observed at least ten times. This chain joins TRBV12-3 or TRBV12-4 and TRBJ2-1; D remains unclear. The CDR3 runs to 15 residues. With 6 bases removed from V and 5 bases from J, the gap between germline ends came to 17 bases. CDR3 sequence: CASSSQLGRNNEQFF. CDR3 nucleotides: TGTGCCAGCAGCTCTCAGTTGGGCAGGAACAATGAGCAGTTCTTC.

This clonotype was counted only a few times. V is TRBV3-1 and J is TRBJ2-7, with D unresolved. Per the germline V gene, CDR1 is LGHDT and CDR2 is YNNKEL (reference sequence). This CDR3 spans 15 amino acids. V lost 3 bases, J lost 2 bases, and 14 bases lay in between. CDR3 loop: CASSQINKNTYEQYF. The CDR3 DNA follows: TGTGCCAGCAGCCAGATTAATAAGAATACCTACGAGCAGTACTTC.

This clonotype has a handful of counts. This chain joins TRBV20-1 and TRBJ2-7; tentative D call: TRBD2 (5 bases). Germline values: CDR1 DFQATT, CDR2 SNEGSKA (reference sequence). The V gene lost 0 bases and the J gene lost 4 bases, with 16 bases spanning the gap. CDR3 length equals 15 residues. The chain's CDR3 is CSARDRSTAGYEQYF. In DNA form, the CDR3 reads TGCAGTGCTAGAGATCGCTCCACCGCGGGTTACGAGCAGTACTTC.

The chain uses TRBV18 and TRBJ2-3, with a possible D match to TRBD2 (5 bases). V was clipped by 2 bases and J by 2 bases, with 17 bases between them. The CDR3 extends over 17 amino acids. Germline CDR1 is KGHSH and CDR2 is LQKENI. CDR3 bases: TGTGCCAGCTCACCATCGGGAAGAGAAGTCTACACAGATACGCAGTATTTT. Protein: CASSPSGREVYTDTQYF. The variable domain in full, completed from reference TRBV18 and TRBJ2-3, reads NAGVMQNPRHLVRRRGQEARLRCSPMKGHSHVYWYRQLPEEGLKFMVYLQKENIIDESGMPKERFSAEFPKEGPSILRIQQVVRGDSAAYFCASSPSGREVYTDTQYFGPGTRLTVL.

This clonotype was observed a few times. The gene calls are TRBV28 and TRBJ2-5; 9 nucleotides agree with TRBD1. CDR3 length equals 16 residues. Losses at the gene ends were 3 bases for V and 11 bases for J; bases not matched to a gene: 16. The germline gives CDR1 MDHEN, CDR2 SYDVKM. The CDR3 protein is CASSLTGQGFAGPQYF. The CDR3 region has the DNA TGTGCCAGCAGTTTGACGGGACAGGGATTTGCCGGGCCTCAGTACTTC. Together with reference TRBV28 and TRBJ2-5, the CDR3 gives the full variable domain: DVKVTQSSRYLVKRTGEKVFLECVQDMDHENMFWYRQDPGLGLRLIYFSYDVKMKEKGDIPEGYSVSREKKERFSLILESASTNQTSMYLCASSLTGQGFAGPQYFGPGTRLLVL.

The sample holds one count of this clonotype. This chain joins TRBV20-1 and TRBJ2-7, with 7 bases matching TRBD1. The CDR3 consists of 16 residues. Germline V gives CDR1 DFQATT, CDR2 SNEGSKA (reference sequence). V trimming: 5 bases; J trimming: 0 bases; junction bases outside the gene matches: 13. CDR3 DNA: TGCAGTGCTCAATCATCGAGGGGGCTGAGCTCCTACGAGCAGTACTTC. Amino acid sequence: CSAQSSRGLSSYEQYF.

The rearrangement links TRBV7-3 to TRBJ2-3; 14 bases match TRBD2. The CDR3 runs to 17 residues. CDR1 and CDR2 (germline): SGHTA, FQGTGA. V lost 5 bases, J lost 1 base, and 5 bases stayed unmatched. The CDR3: CASSPGTSGGRTDTQYF. DNA of the CDR3: TGTGCCAGCAGCCCGGGGACTAGCGGGGGCCGCACAGATACGCAGTATTTT.

The gene calls are TRBV7-2 and TRBJ1-1, with D possibly TRBD1 on 6 matching bases. Deletions cut 1 base from V and 2 bases from J, with 20 bases between. The CDR3 contains 18 residues. Germline V lookup: CDR1 SGHTA, CDR2 FQGNSA. CDR3 DNA sequence: TGTGCCAGCAGCTTAGGCTGGGGACAAGGCGGGGACAACACTGAAGCTTTCTTT. Protein: CASSLGWGQGGDNTEAFF.

This clonotype has ten or more counts. Here the CDR3 reads CASSQDRQGNTEAFF. The CDR3 bases are TGCGCCAGCAGCCAAGATCGGCAGGGGAACACTGAAGCTTTCTTT. The rearrangement joins TRBV4-3 to TRBJ1-1; D possibly corresponds to TRBD1 (5 bases). Trimming shortened V by 0 bases and J by 1 base, and 9 bases separated the two germline ends. Germline-derived CDR1 and CDR2 are LGHNA and YSLEER. This CDR3 spans 15 amino acids.

V gene TRBV7-2 combines with J gene TRBJ2-3; D gene ambiguous. With 1 base removed from V and 6 bases from J, the gap between germline ends came to 11 bases. Germline loops: CDR1 SGHTA, CDR2 FQGNSA. The CDR3 contains 14 residues. This chain's CDR3 is CASSLVLNLDTQYF. As DNA, the CDR3 is TGTGCCAGCAGCTTAGTCTTGAACTTGGATACGCAGTATTTT.

This clonotype came up a few times. V gene TRBV28 combines with J gene TRBJ1-5; D gene unclear. V was trimmed by 9 bases and J by 3 bases, leaving 15 bases between them. Germline V gives CDR1 MDHEN, CDR2 SYDVKM. This CDR3 has 14 amino acids. CDR3 amino acids: CASRGLLSNQPQHF. The CDR3, as DNA: TGTGCCAGTCGCGGGCTCCTGTCCAATCAGCCCCAGCATTTT.

This clonotype appeared many times. The gene calls are TRBV29-1 and TRBJ2-7; 10 nucleotides match TRBD2. The CDR3 is made up of 13 amino acids. Germline CDR1 SQVTM, CDR2 ANQGSEA. Trimming took 1 base from V and 3 from J; bases not matched to a gene: 0. The CDR3: CSVEGLAGYEQYF. CDR3 in DNA: TGCAGCGTTGAAGGACTAGCGGGCTACGAGCAGTACTTC.

This clonotype was detected ten times or more. The gene calls are TRBV4-1 and TRBJ2-3, with 8 positions matching TRBD2. The CDR3 consists of 16 residues. The germline V gene encodes CDR1 MGHRA and CDR2 YSYEKL. V dropped 1 base and J dropped 2; count of bases not matched to a gene: 5. The CDR3 spells CASSQVISGITDTQYF. CDR3 DNA sequence: TGCGCCAGCAGCCAAGTAATTAGCGGGATCACAGATACGCAGTATTTT.